The present T cell receptor beta chain was sequenced within a study of breast tumors, draining lymph nodes, adjacent tissues. The study, taken as a whole, reports: Data fit most tumor T cells coming from lymph node, expanding in tumor. Luminal-like breast cancer showed significantly higher tumor–nontumor repertoire similarity than basal-like. The lymph node origin of tumor T cells was framed as consistent with a hypothesis, not demonstrated. Compared with lymph nodes, tumors were less diverse; compared with nontumor tissue, more.

Samples came from axillary lymph nodes draining the breast cancer. This clonotype was counted at least ten times. The target antigen is unknown. TCRdb used MiXCR to reprocess the multiplex PCR reads, holding one entry per CDR3 protein. The sample shows a few hundred thousand distinct CDR3 sequences, less than 40% of them seen only once. The CDR3 contains 14 residues. From germline, CDR1 is SGHRS and CDR2 YFSETQ. Deletions cut 1 base from V and 4 bases from J, with 9 bases between. The chain combines TRBV5-1 with TRBJ2-1; no clear D gene. The sample comprised axillary lymph node tissue. The sequence was collected from a female donor with breast cancer. Some clones in this sample may be carry-over from other donors' samples. CDR3 amino acids: CASSLSSQYNEQFF. The CDR3 DNA follows: TGCGCCAGCAGCTTGTCCTCCCAGTACAATGAGCAGTTCTTC.